One and the same sample provided the 6 T cell receptor beta chains below, sequenced in a study of neurological immune-mediated disorders. TCRdb redid the calling of the 5' RACE reads with MiXCR, one entry per CDR3 protein. Among under 20,000 distinct CDR3 sequences listed, under 35% were seen once. Material for sequencing was PBMCs. The receptors were sampled from a man aged 45-65 years with HTLV-1-associated myelopathy (HAM/TSP).

This clonotype has a handful of counts. The chain recombines TRBV12-3 or TRBV12-4 with TRBJ2-5; 7 bases match TRBD1. V lost 5 bases, J lost 1 base, and 4 bases stayed unmatched. CDR3 length: 14 amino acids. This CDR3 reads CASSTGASQETQYF. CDR3 nucleotides: TGTGCCAGCAGTACAGGGGCTAGCCAAGAGACCCAGTACTTC.

This rearrangement joins TRBV18 to TRBJ1-2; D is uncertain. Trimming removed 0 bases at V and 0 bases at J, with 8 bases between. CDR3 length: 15 residues. Germline values: CDR1 KGHSH, CDR2 LQKENI. In DNA, the CDR3 is TGTGCCAGCTCACCACCGAGGGAACCTAACTATGGCTACACCTTC. The encoded protein is CASSPPREPNYGYTF.

CDR3 protein: CSARDSGREAFF. The CDR3 DNA sequence: TGCAGTGCTAGAGATTCCGGACGAGAAGCTTTCTTT. This sequence joins TRBV20-1 and TRBJ1-1, with D unresolved. Germline values: CDR1 DFQATT, CDR2 SNEGSKA (reference sequence). V lost 0 bases and J 8 bases, leaving 10 bases between the germline ends. The CDR3 runs to 12 residues.

This clonotype was observed many times. This chain joins TRBV5-1 and TRBJ1-2; possibly TRBD1 for D (5 bases). CDR1 is SGHRS, CDR2 YFSETQ, per germline. Trimming took off 0 bases at V and 8 bases at J, with 14 bases between the two ends. The CDR3 sequence is 14 residues long. The CDR3 coding sequence is TGCGCCAGCAGCTTGGTGTCTCAGGGAGGAGGCTACACCTTC. It yields the protein CASSLVSQGGGYTF.

The chain links TRBV4-1 to TRBJ1-2; no reliable D call. Germline-derived CDR1 and CDR2 are MGHRA and YSYEKL. The CDR3 totals 13 residues. The ends were cut back, 3 bases at V and 1 base at J, with 6 bases in the middle. Here the CDR3 reads CASSHGNNYGYTF. The DNA for the CDR3 is TGCGCCAGCAGCCATGGCAATAACTATGGCTACACCTTC.

This rearrangement joins TRBV29-1 to TRBJ2-2; perhaps TRBD1 as D (5 bases). The germline gives CDR1 SQVTM, CDR2 ANQGSEA. V lost 7 bases and J 4 bases, leaving 10 bases between the germline ends. There are 12 residues in the CDR3. The CDR3 is CSGQGGTGELFF. The DNA for the CDR3 is TGCAGCGGCCAGGGTGGCACCGGGGAGCTGTTTTTT.